This T cell receptor beta chain was found in a study of response to subunit inactivated influenza vaccine. As concerns this clonotype: As yet, its antigen is unknown.

The CDR3 contains 15 residues. The trim removed 6 bases at V and 6 bases at J, leaving 9 bases unmatched. The germline CDR1 and CDR2 sequences are MNHEY and SMNVEV (reference sequence). In TCRdb, the RT-PCR reads were re-called with MiXCR into one record per CDR3 protein. The sample carries about 520,000 distinct CDR3 sequences, 25% recorded once. Study-wide points: Few additional T cells are recruited per seasonal influenza vaccination, authors suggested.

The chain employs TRBV27 and TRBJ1-5; 9 nucleotides match TRBD1. The sequence was collected from a man between 45 and 60 years old who received an inactivated influenza vaccine. Sequenced here: CD4+ T cells sorted from PBMCs, sampled around 5 days after vaccination. CDR3 sequence: CASSPGTGRSQPQHF. The CDR3 DNA reads TGTGCCAGCAGCCCCGGGACAGGGCGAAGTCAGCCCCAGCATTTT.